Listed here are 5 T cell receptor beta chains from one sample, sequenced in a study of OX40 agonist ivuxolimab in advanced cancers. The data were produced by immunoSEQ multiplex PCR, yet TCRdb's version contains in-frame clones alone and is incomplete. The sample lists around 80,000 clones; 82% were seen once. This material consisted of CD4+ or CD8+ T cells sorted from blood, taken in a trial of the OX40 agonist ivuxolimab. The receptor source for this set is an adult with an advanced solid tumor such as melanoma, head and neck, liver or kidney cancer.

The chain couples TRBV27 to TRBJ2-3; the match to TRBD2 covers 11 bases. The CDR3 consists of 13 residues. V lost 5 bases and J lost 11; bases outside the gene matches: 6. Germline CDR1 reads MNHEY; CDR2 reads SMNVEV (reference sequence). DNA for the CDR3: TGTGCCAGCAGTCGCCAGACTAGCGGGGAGCAGTATTTT. Encoded protein: CASSRQTSGEQYF.

CDR3 sequence: CASSVDPGSNQPQHF. CDR3 coding DNA: TGTGCCAGCAGCGTAGATCCAGGAAGCAATCAGCCCCAGCATTTT. V and J are TRBV9 and TRBJ1-5; D call uncertain. V was cut by 0 bases and J by 1 base, with 8 bases left in between. From germline, CDR1 is SGDLS and CDR2 YYNGEE. This CDR3 comprises 15 residues.

The V call is TRBV5-6, the J call TRBJ2-7; D may be TRBD1 or TRBD2 (7 bases each). Trimming removed 6 bases from V and 2 bases from J, with 21 bases in between. The CDR3 contains 16 residues. Germline CDR1 is SGHDT and CDR2 is YYEEEE. The CDR3 sequence is CASNFGVPGGAYEQYF. CDR3 DNA sequence: TGTGCCAGCAATTTTGGGGTTCCAGGGGGGGCCTACGAGCAGTACTTC.

This clone was seen a single time. This rearrangement joins TRBV6-1 to TRBJ2-7; 12 bases agree with TRBD2. CDR1 MNHNS and CDR2 SASEGT come from the germline V gene. V lost 6 bases, J lost 4 bases, and 4 bases stayed unmatched. CDR3 size: 14 residues. CDR3 DNA sequence: TGTGCCAGCAGCCTAGCGGGGGGGCCGTACGAGCAGTACTTC. It specifies CASSLAGGPYEQYF.

The V call is TRBV2, the J call TRBJ1-5, with D possibly TRBD1 on 5 matching bases. Germline V gene sequence: CDR1 SNHLY, CDR2 FYNNEI. Trimming took 6 bases from V and 10 from J, leaving 13 bases between them. The CDR3 contains 12 residues. The CDR3 spells CASRETGTPQHF. CDR3 coding DNA: TGTGCCAGCAGGGAAACCGGGACCCCCCAGCATTTT.